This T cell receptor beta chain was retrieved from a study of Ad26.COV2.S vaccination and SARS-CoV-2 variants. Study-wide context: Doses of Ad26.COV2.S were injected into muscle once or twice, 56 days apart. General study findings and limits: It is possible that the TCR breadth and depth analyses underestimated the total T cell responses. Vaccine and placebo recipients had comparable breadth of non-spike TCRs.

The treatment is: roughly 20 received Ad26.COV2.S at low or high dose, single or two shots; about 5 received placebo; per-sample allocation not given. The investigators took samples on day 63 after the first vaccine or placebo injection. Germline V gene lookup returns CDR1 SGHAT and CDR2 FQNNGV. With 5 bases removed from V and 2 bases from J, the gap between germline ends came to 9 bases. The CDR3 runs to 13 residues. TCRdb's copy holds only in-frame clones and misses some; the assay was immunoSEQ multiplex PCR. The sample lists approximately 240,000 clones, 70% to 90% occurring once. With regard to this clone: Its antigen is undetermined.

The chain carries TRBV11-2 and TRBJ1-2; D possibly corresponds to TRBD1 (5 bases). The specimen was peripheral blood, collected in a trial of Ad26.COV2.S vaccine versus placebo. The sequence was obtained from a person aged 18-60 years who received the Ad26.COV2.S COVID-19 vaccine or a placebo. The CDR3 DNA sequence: TGTGCCAGCAGCGCCGACAGAAACTATGGCTACACCTTC. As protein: CASSADRNYGYTF.